The present entry profiles one T cell receptor (beta chain) with its context. The antigen is not known. V was shortened by 8 bases and J by 2 bases, with 20 bases between the two germline ends. Germline V gene lookup returns CDR1 LGHNA and CDR2 YSLEER. CDR3 length: 16 residues. It was CD45RO-negative cells, positively selected for CCR7, that made up naive CD8 cells, with terminally differentiated effector memory CD45RA+ cells excluded. The data are from a study of shared clonotypes between healthy human individuals. Study results and limitations: Relative to their counterparts shared across all four donors, non-shared clonotypes exhibited diminished generation probabilities.

Profiling relied on immunoSEQ multiplex PCR, and the TCRdb table lists in-frame clones only, not all of them. This sample yields some 2.1 million clones, of which 85% to 95% are seen a single time; 1.1% belongs to the top ten. The sequence was obtained from a man aged 18-30 years in good health. The V call is TRBV4-3, the J call TRBJ2-3; tentatively, D is TRBD2 (5 bases). Source material: naive CD8+ T cells sorted from blood. CDR3 sequence: CASGISGSGPTDTQYF. CDR3 nucleotides: TGCGCCAGCGGTATCTCCGGAAGCGGCCCCACAGATACGCAGTATTTT.